This TCR beta chain was identified during a study of cytomegalovirus exposure and HLA in healthy donors. By its share, this clone is medium-sized. Primers: 60 Vbeta forward and 13 Jbeta reverse. Sequencing used immunoSEQ multiplex PCR; TCRdb keeps in-frame clones, though not all of them. The sample comprises 100,000 or so clones, roughly 80% of which are singletons, and about a tenth rests with the top ten. The CDR3 is 14 residues long. V lost 3 bases to trimming and J lost 2 bases, with 11 bases between them. The germline gives CDR1 ENHRY, CDR2 SYGVKD. The clonotype was recovered from a man aged 25 to 40 in good health and CMV-seropositive. The sequenced material came from PBMCs. V and J are TRBV10-3 and TRBJ2-7; D uncertain. The CDR3 sequence: CAISEGRNTYEQYF. The CDR3 DNA is TGTGCCATCAGTGAAGGCAGGAACACCTACGAGCAGTACTTC.